This T cell receptor beta chain was captured in a study of blood T cells in healthy people across ages. Healthy Caucasian individuals from Russia aged about 6 to 100 were enrolled as donors. A second PCR of roughly 7 to 11 cycles used a sample-barcoded 5' primer and a J-beta primer mix. Through a template-switch adaptor with 12 random nucleotides, each cDNA molecule received a tag. TCRdb redid the calling of the 5' RACE reads with MiXCR, one entry per CDR3 protein. This repertoire shows about 800,000 distinct CDR3 sequences, about 25% found once; its top ten account for more than 3%. Of note for this clonotype: Its target is unknown. One end of the junction fails to match germline, which may point to a read error.

This CDR3 spans 13 amino acids. Germline loops: CDR1 MNHNS, CDR2 SASEGT. General observations from the study: Unsorted PBMC material precluded a definitive naive versus antigen-experienced comparison.

This same sample was also taken into another study, of T cells of mothers and their children. That paper notes: Over 8.5 million reads per mother and some 2.9 million per child were obtained.

This chain joins TRBV6-1 and TRBJ1-4, with D perhaps TRBD1 (5 bases). Sequencing was carried out using blood. The receptor comes from a boy aged 5-17 years in good health. CDR3 in DNA: TGTGTCAGCACCGACAGCTGGGATGAAAAACTGTTTTTT. Protein sequence: CVSTDSWDEKLFF.